A single sample gave rise to the 19 T cell receptor beta chains below, sequenced in a study of blood T cell repertoires in COVID-19. Measured with immunoSEQ multiplex PCR; TCRdb has only the in-frame clones, and not every one. The sample has approximately 130,000 clones; about 74% are singletons. The sequenced sample consisted of peripheral blood. These receptors were collected from a human donor in a cohort sampled during active COVID-19.

The gene calls are TRBV24-1 and TRBJ1-4; 7 bases line up with TRBD1. The CDR3 has 13 residues. Germline trimming cut 0 bases from V and 10 bases from J; bases unmatched to any gene: 1. Per germline, CDR1 KGHDR and CDR2 SFDVKD. The chain's CDR3 is CATSDLEGAKLFF. The CDR3 region has the DNA TGTGCCACCAGTGATTTGGAGGGGGCAAAACTGTTTTTT.

The chain joins TRBV2 to TRBJ2-1, with D possibly TRBD2 on 6 matching bases. V was cut by 7 bases and J by 6 bases, with 13 bases left in between. Germline assignment: CDR1 SNHLY and CDR2 FYNNEI. CDR3 size: 13 residues. CDR3 protein: CASIGGIGNEQFF. Written as DNA, the CDR3 is TGTGCCAGCATAGGCGGGATAGGCAATGAGCAGTTCTTC.

The CDR3 sequence is CASRSGQRTGADGYTF. DNA of the CDR3: TGCGCCAGCAGATCAGGCCAAAGGACAGGGGCTGATGGCTACACCTTC. The genes are TRBV5-1 and TRBJ1-2; 9 bases are shared with TRBD1. The V segment lost 5 bases and the J segment 6 bases; nucleotides outside the gene matches: 14. The V gene's germline CDR1 is SGHRS and CDR2 YFSETQ. This CDR3 has 16 residues. Combining the CDR3 with reference TRBV5-1 and TRBJ1-2 gives the whole variable domain KAGVTQTPRYLIKTRGQQVTLSCSPISGHRSVSWYQQTPGQGLQFLFEYFSETQRNKGNFPGRFSGRQFSNSRSEMNVSTLELGDSALYLCASRSGQRTGADGYTFGSGTRLTVV.

The genes are TRBV5-1 and TRBJ1-2; 7 nucleotides line up with TRBD1. V lost 4 bases and J lost 8; bases outside the gene matches: 14. Germline CDR1 SGHRS, CDR2 YFSETQ. The CDR3 loop spans 15 amino acids. CDR3 amino acids: CASSGQAGEPIGYTF. The DNA for the CDR3 is TGCGCCAGCAGCGGACAGGCCGGGGAACCTATAGGCTACACCTTC.

V gene TRBV7-9 combines with J gene TRBJ2-3; perhaps TRBD2 as D (6 bases). The CDR3 sequence is 15 residues long. V was pared by 3 bases and J by 4 bases, with 14 bases between. Germline loops: CDR1 SEHNR, CDR2 FQNEAQ (reference sequence). The CDR3 here is CASSFWRGVPDTQYF. The CDR3 nucleotides are TGTGCCAGCAGCTTCTGGCGGGGAGTCCCAGATACGCAGTATTTT.

The chain has TRBV5-1 and TRBJ2-1; D gene ambiguous. CDR1 is SGHRS, CDR2 YFSETQ, per germline. V was clipped by 7 bases and J by 2 bases, with 16 bases between them. The CDR3 runs to 15 residues. The CDR3 reads CASSIDTNPYNEQFF. CDR3 nucleotide sequence: TGCGCCAGCTCCATCGATACTAATCCCTACAATGAGCAGTTCTTC.

The rearrangement links TRBV5-4 to TRBJ2-3, with TRBD2 identical over 11 bases. V shed 1 base, J shed 5 bases, and the junction held 6 bases outside the gene matches. This CDR3 has 16 amino acids. Germline V gives CDR1 SGHNT, CDR2 YYREEE (reference sequence). The CDR3 DNA sequence: TGTGCCAGCAGCTTGCAGGCGGGGACTAGCGGAGATACGCAGTATTTT. Its translation: CASSLQAGTSGDTQYF. Variable domain in full (rest from reference TRBV5-4 and TRBJ2-3): ETGVTQSPTHLIKTRGQQVTLRCSSQSGHNTVSWYQQALGQGPQFIFQYYREEENGRGNFPPRFSGLQFPNYSSELNVNALELDDSALYLCASSLQAGTSGDTQYFGPGTRLTVL.

The chain links TRBV5-4 to TRBJ2-5; TRBD2 matches 8 bases. Per germline, CDR1 SGHNT and CDR2 YYREEE (reference sequence). CDR3 size: 14 residues. The junction had 9 bases not matched to a gene; V was cut back by 6 bases and J by 5 bases. CDR3 amino acids: CASNERGFVETQYF. DNA for the CDR3: TGTGCCAGCAACGAGCGGGGGTTCGTGGAGACCCAGTACTTC. The full variable domain, with the rest looked up from reference TRBV5-4 and TRBJ2-5, is ETGVTQSPTHLIKTRGQQVTLRCSSQSGHNTVSWYQQALGQGPQFIFQYYREEENGRGNFPPRFSGLQFPNYSSELNVNALELDDSALYLCASNERGFVETQYFGPGTRLLVL.

The gene calls are TRBV5-6 and TRBJ1-1; D is ambiguous. The V end lost 6 bases, the J end lost 1 base, and 13 bases lay between the germline ends. This CDR3 is 14 amino acids long. Germline CDR1 is SGHDT and CDR2 is YYEEEE. CDR3 sequence reads: CASTPGRKNTEAFF. The CDR3 DNA reads as TGTGCCAGCACCCCGGGGAGAAAGAACACTGAAGCTTTCTTT. Drawing the rest from reference TRBV5-6 and TRBJ1-1, the complete variable domain is DAGVTQSPTHLIKTRGQQVTLRCSPKSGHDTVSWYQQALGQGPQFIFQYYEEEERQRGNFPDRFSGHQFPNYSSELNVNALLLGDSALYLCASTPGRKNTEAFFGQGTRLTVV.

In nucleotides, the CDR3 is TGCAGCGTTGAAGCAGAGGCCTACGAGCAGTACTTC. Translating it yields CSVEAEAYEQYF. The chain employs TRBV29-1 and TRBJ2-7; D is uncertain. There are 12 residues in the CDR3. Germline-derived CDR1 and CDR2 are SQVTM and ANQGSEA. V was pared by 1 base and J by 2 bases, with 6 bases between.

A single count supports this clone. The gene calls are TRBV6-5 and TRBJ1-5; a possible D gene is TRBD1 (6 bases). The CDR3 is made up of 13 amino acids. Germline CDR1 reads MNHEY; CDR2 reads SVGAGI. V lost 6 bases and J 5 bases, leaving 11 bases between the germline ends. For the CDR3, the DNA is TGTGCCAGCAGCCTCGGACAGTATCAGCCCCAGCATTTT. Protein product: CASSLGQYQPQHF.

The chain recombines TRBV12-5 with TRBJ2-7; TRBD1 matches 7 bases. The CDR3 sequence is 16 residues long. Germline-derived CDR1 and CDR2 are LGHNT and FRNRAP. The trim removed 6 bases at V and 0 bases at J, leaving 11 bases unmatched. CDR3 bases: TGTGCTAGTGGAACGACAGGGTTCTCCCCCTCCTACGAGCAGTACTTC. This codes for CASGTTGFSPSYEQYF.

This clone was seen only once. V gene TRBV4-1 combines with J gene TRBJ2-7; D gene uncertain. The CDR3 totals 15 residues. CDR1 MGHRA and CDR2 YSYEKL come from the germline V gene. The V end lost 2 bases, the J end lost 2 bases, and 13 bases lay between the germline ends. The CDR3 region is CASSQSFSAPYEQYF. The DNA of the CDR3 is TGCGCCAGCAGCCAATCCTTCAGCGCTCCCTACGAGCAGTACTTC.

This clone has just a few counts. The chain combines TRBV29-1 with TRBJ1-1; TRBD1 might be the D (6 bases). CDR3 length equals 11 residues. V lost 1 base, J lost 14 bases, and 14 bases lay in between. Germline CDR1 SQVTM, CDR2 ANQGSEA. As DNA, the CDR3 is TGCAGCGTTGAAGGCGGGCGGGGGCGATTCTTT. The encoded protein is CSVEGGRGRFF.

The table lists this clone with a few counts. DNA for the CDR3: TGTGCCAGCAGCTCAGCCAGGGTCACGAGCGAGCAGTACTTC. The encoded protein is CASSSARVTSEQYF. V gene TRBV11-3 combines with J gene TRBJ2-7; perhaps TRBD1 as D (5 bases). With 4 bases removed from V and 6 bases from J, the gap between germline ends came to 16 bases. Germline lookup yields CDR1 SGHNT and CDR2 YENEEA. The CDR3 runs 14 residues.

The chain employs TRBV28 and TRBJ2-5; 10 bases are shared with TRBD1. The J segment lost 4 bases and the V segment lost 4 bases, leaving 9 bases of the junction unmatched. This CDR3 comprises 16 residues. Per the germline V gene, CDR1 is MDHEN and CDR2 is SYDVKM. This CDR3 is CASSSAGQGSRETQYF. In nucleotides, the CDR3 is TGTGCCAGCAGTTCTGCGGGACAGGGGAGTCGAGAGACCCAGTACTTC.

CDR3 loop: CASSYLARGTEAFF. The CDR3 DNA reads TGTGCCAGCAGTTATCTCGCTCGGGGTACTGAAGCTTTCTTT. The rearrangement uses TRBV27 and TRBJ1-1; D uncertain. Trimming stripped 4 bases from V and 5 bases from J, with 14 bases between. Germline V lookup: CDR1 MNHEY, CDR2 SMNVEV (reference sequence). This CDR3 is 14 amino acids long.

The chain employs TRBV28 and TRBJ2-7, with a weak D call TRBD2 (7 bases). The germline gives CDR1 MDHEN, CDR2 SYDVKM. The germline V and J ends were trimmed by 6 bases and 6 bases, with 15 bases remaining between them. The CDR3 totals 13 residues. The CDR3: CASRRGGAVEQYF. The CDR3, as DNA: TGTGCCAGCAGGAGGGGGGGGGCCGTCGAGCAGTACTTC.

This clone appeared once. The chain couples TRBV9 to TRBJ1-2; 9 nucleotides agree with TRBD1. Germline V lookup: CDR1 SGDLS, CDR2 YYNGEE. The CDR3 extends over 13 amino acids. V lost 3 bases and J lost 7; bases outside the gene matches: 4. CDR3 protein: CASSGDRGGGYTF. For the CDR3, the DNA is TGTGCCAGCAGCGGTGACAGGGGGGGTGGCTACACCTTC.